The 27 T cell receptor beta chains below come from one sample, sequenced in a study of CD8+CD57+ T cells in acquired aplastic anemia. The sequenced patients had an expansion of CD8+CD57+ cells seen by flow cytometry. Using genomic DNA as the template, TCR beta VDJ and CDR3 profiling was carried out. One entry per CDR3 protein, called by TCRdb with MiXCR from the reads. The sample holds fewer than 200,000 distinct CDR3 sequences; around 75% are singletons and the top ten take approximately 42%. Sequenced: sorted CD4+, CD8+, or CD8+CD57+ T cells (not recorded which) from PBMCs. The origin of the receptors is a human donor with aplastic anemia.

The CDR3 here is CSATTGSAGTQYF. As DNA, the CDR3 is TGCAGTGCGACGACAGGGTCCGCAGGGACCCAGTACTTC. The chain combines TRBV20-1 with TRBJ2-5; 7 nucleotides line up with TRBD1. Trimming cost V 6 bases and J 7 bases; bases outside gene matches: 11. The CDR3 has 13 residues. CDR1 and CDR2 (germline): DFQATT, SNEGSKA (reference sequence).

The chain joins TRBV11-2 to TRBJ2-1, with D possibly TRBD2 on 5 matching bases. Germline values: CDR1 SGHAT, CDR2 FQNNGV. Trimming removed 5 bases from V and 0 bases from J, with 14 bases in between. The CDR3 is 16 amino acids. CDR3 nucleotides: TGTGCCAGCAGCGTAAAAGCGGTAAGCTCCTACAATGAGCAGTTCTTC. Translation gives CASSVKAVSSYNEQFF. Full variable domain (outside the CDR3, taken from reference TRBV11-2 and TRBJ2-1): EAGVAQSPRYKIIEKRQSVAFWCNPISGHATLYWYQQILGQGPKLLIQFQNNGVVDDSQLPKDRFSAERLKGVDSTLKIQPAKLEDSAVYLCASSVKAVSSYNEQFFGPGTRLTVL.

This CDR3 is CASSYPRPLSSDTQYF. CDR3 DNA: TGTGCCAGCAGTTACCCTCGCCCGCTTTCTAGTGATACGCAGTATTTT. The chain joins TRBV6-5 to TRBJ2-3; D not resolved. Trimming pared 2 bases from V and 6 bases from J, leaving 18 bases between. This CDR3 region has 16 residues. In germline, CDR1 is MNHEY, CDR2 SVGAGI.

The rearrangement uses TRBV20-1 and TRBJ2-5; TRBD2 aligns across 9 bases. Judging by the DNA end, TRBJ2-7 fits better; the J call may be wrong. The germline gives CDR1 DFQATT, CDR2 SNEGSKA (reference sequence). The CDR3 is 13 residues long. The CDR3 region is CSAFSGRGYEQYF. In DNA, the CDR3 is TGCAGTGCTTTTAGCGGGAGAGGGTACGAGCAGTACTTC.

The chain links TRBV6-1 to TRBJ1-1; 8 bases map to TRBD1. The length of the CDR3 is 14 residues. Germline V gene sequence: CDR1 MNHNS, CDR2 SASEGT. V shed 6 bases, J shed 8 bases, and the junction held 11 bases outside the gene matches. The DNA of the CDR3 is TGTGCCAGCAGCCCGCAGGGGGCGCGCACCGAAGCTTTCTTT. Its translation is CASSPQGARTEAFF.

This chain links TRBV24-1 with TRBJ1-1; D may be TRBD1 (5 bases). This CDR3 has 12 amino acids. V was cut by 2 bases and J by 10 bases, with 10 bases left in between. Germline CDR1 is KGHDR and CDR2 is SFDVKD. The CDR3 region is CATSDWDGGAFF. The CDR3 DNA reads as TGTGCCACCAGTGATTGGGACGGTGGAGCTTTCTTT.

This clonotype showed up many times. The chain recombines TRBV11-2 with TRBJ2-6, with 8 nucleotides matching TRBD1. V shed 7 bases and J 0 bases; nucleotides not matched to a gene: 8. Germline CDR1 reads SGHAT; CDR2 reads FQNNGV. The CDR3 runs 17 residues. CDR3 bases: TGTGCCAGCATCCCAGGGACAGGTGTCTCTGGGGCCAACGTCCTGACTTTC. This translates into CASIPGTGVSGANVLTF.

The chain links TRBV10-3 to TRBJ2-5; 9 nucleotides align to TRBD1. Germline V lookup: CDR1 ENHRY, CDR2 SYGVKD. The V gene end was trimmed by 10 bases and the J gene end by 0 bases; junction bases not matched to a gene: 12. The CDR3 extends over 16 amino acids. CDR3 bases: TGTGCCAGTACCACTCGGGGGACAGGGAACCAAGAGACCCAGTACTTC. Protein sequence: CASTTRGTGNQETQYF.

The chain couples TRBV29-1 to TRBJ2-3; D gene unclear. The tail of the sequence fits TRBJ2-5 better, so the J call may be wrong. Germline CDR1 is SQVTM and CDR2 is ANQGSEA. The CDR3 is 14 residues long. CDR3 nucleotide sequence: TGCAGCGTTACCCAGTCCCCCCCGGAGGAGACCCAGTACTTC. Translating gives CSVTQSPPEETQYF.

This chain uses TRBV14 with TRBJ2-1; D ambiguous. Trimming removed 4 bases from V and 8 bases from J, with 6 bases in between. The germline V gene encodes CDR1 SGHDN and CDR2 FVKESK. The CDR3 consists of 11 residues. CDR3 residues: CASSPKHEQFF. The CDR3 DNA is TGTGCCAGCAGCCCAAAGCATGAGCAGTTCTTC.

The rearrangement joins TRBV7-3 to TRBJ2-2, with 10 positions matching TRBD1. CDR3 size: 16 residues. Germline loops: CDR1 SGHTA, CDR2 FQGTGA. Trimming cost V 2 bases and J 6 bases; bases outside gene matches: 6. CDR3 sequence reads: CASSLAPGQGSGELFF. CDR3 nucleotide sequence: TGTGCCAGCAGCTTAGCGCCGGGACAGGGGTCCGGGGAGCTGTTTTTT. The variable domain in full, with the rest retrieved from reference TRBV7-3 and TRBJ2-2, is GAGVSQTPSNKVTEKGKYVELRCDPISGHTALYWYRQSLGQGPEFLIYFQGTGAADDSGLPNDRFFAVRPEGSVSTLKIQRTERGDSAVYLCASSLAPGQGSGELFFGEGSRLTVL.

The chain uses TRBV19 and TRBJ2-3; a weak D match, TRBD2 (7 bases). Germline CDR1 is LNHDA and CDR2 is SQIVND (reference sequence). The CDR3 loop spans 16 amino acids. The ends were cut back, 8 bases at V and 1 base at J, with 19 bases in the middle. CDR3 coding DNA: TGTGCCAGTGGAATTGGCGGGGGCTGGGGCACAGATACGCAGTATTTT. Amino acids: CASGIGGGWGTDTQYF.

The CDR3 coding sequence is TGCAGTGCTAGAGACCTAAGAGAGGGGACAGCTGAGACCCAGTACTTC. Amino acids: CSARDLREGTAETQYF. The chain recombines TRBV20-1 with TRBJ2-5, with 7 bases that match TRBD1. The CDR3 length is 16 residues. Per germline, CDR1 DFQATT and CDR2 SNEGSKA (reference sequence). V was clipped by 0 bases and J by 5 bases; unmatched bases: 12.

This rearrangement joins TRBV20-1 to TRBJ2-5; no clear D gene. The CDR3 runs to 12 residues. Trimming shortened V by 5 bases and J by 13 bases, and 20 bases separated the two germline ends. Germline V gene lookup returns CDR1 DFQATT and CDR2 SNEGSKA (reference sequence). CDR3: CSALMGNVARYF. In DNA, the CDR3 is TGCAGTGCTCTTATGGGCAACGTGGCCCGGTACTTC.

This clonotype was detected only once. The chain uses TRBV15 and TRBJ1-1, with 12 bases matching TRBD1. The ends lost 2 bases at V and 5 bases at J; junction bases unmatched: 12. The CDR3 sequence is 18 residues long. Germline V gene lookup returns CDR1 LNHNV and CDR2 YYDKDF (reference sequence). This CDR3 reads CATSRPFPGQGAETEAFF. The CDR3 DNA sequence: TGTGCCACCAGCAGACCATTTCCGGGACAGGGGGCAGAGACTGAAGCTTTCTTT.

This chain links TRBV29-1 with TRBJ2-6; no reliable D call. The V end was cut by 3 bases, the J end by 0 bases, with 6 bases between. This CDR3 spans 14 amino acids. The germline V gene encodes CDR1 SQVTM and CDR2 ANQGSEA. The CDR3 region is CSVDHASGANVLTF. The CDR3 region has the DNA TGCAGCGTTGATCATGCCTCTGGGGCCAACGTCCTGACTTTC.

Remarks on this clonotype: The germline gene is not matched at one end of the junction; a read error may be the cause. The rearrangement uses TRBV7-9 and TRBJ2-3; 11 bases map to TRBD2. The germline CDR1 and CDR2 sequences are SEHNR and FQNEAQ (reference sequence). This CDR3 has 14 residues. The CDR3 nucleotides read TGTGCCAGCAGCATAGCGGGGGGGAGCGATACGCAGTATTTT. As protein: CASSIAGGSDTQYF.

The CDR3 sequence is CASSLVAGRHSEQFF. CDR3 nucleotide sequence: TGTGCCAGCAGCTTAGTTGCCGGGAGGCACTCTGAGCAGTTCTTC. V gene TRBV7-6 combines with J gene TRBJ2-1, with 7 bases lining up with TRBD2. The CDR3 is made up of 15 amino acids. Per the germline V gene, CDR1 is SGHVS and CDR2 is FNYEAQ. Trimming removed 1 base from V and 9 bases from J; junction bases left unmatched: 9. The full variable domain, its missing parts supplied by reference TRBV7-6 and TRBJ2-1, is GAGVSQSPRYKVTKRGQDVALRCDPISGHVSLYWYRQALGQGPEFLTYFNYEAQQDKSGLPNDRFSAERPEGSISTLTIQRTEQRDSAMYRCASSLVAGRHSEQFFGPGTRLTVL.

As to this clonotype: The junction shows a germline mismatch at one end, possibly a read error. The V call is TRBV20-1, the J call TRBJ1-1; D ambiguous. Germline CDR1 reads DFQATT; CDR2 reads SNEGSKA (reference sequence). The CDR3 spans 11 residues. The CDR3 loop is CSARVENLAFF. The CDR3 nucleotides are TGCAGTGCTAGAGTAGAAAACCTGGCTTTTTTT.

The chain employs TRBV25-1 and TRBJ2-1; D remains ambiguous. CDR1 is MGHDK, CDR2 SYGVNS, per germline. The CDR3 length is 14 residues. V was shortened by 2 bases and J by 1 base, with 6 bases between the two germline ends. This CDR3 is CASSEELSYNEQFF. Here the CDR3 DNA reads TGTGCCAGCAGTGAAGAGCTATCCTACAATGAGCAGTTCTTC.

The chain employs TRBV30 and TRBJ1-2; 9 bases fit TRBD1. The CDR3 spans 12 residues. Germline loops: CDR1 GTSNPN, CDR2 SVGIG (reference sequence). The trim removed 8 bases at V and 2 bases at J, leaving 3 bases unmatched. CDR3 residues: CARGTGNYGYTF. CDR3 DNA sequence: TGTGCCAGGGGGACAGGGAACTATGGCTACACCTTC.

The genes are TRBV29-1 and TRBJ2-3, with 12 bases fitting TRBD2. V dropped 2 bases and J dropped 4; count of bases not matched to a gene: 10. CDR1 and CDR2 from the germline V gene are SQVTM and ANQGSEA. The CDR3 totals 17 residues. The CDR3 DNA reads as TGCAGCGTTGAACGGCTAGCGGGAGGGGGGTCCCCAGATACGCAGTATTTT. Amino acids: CSVERLAGGGSPDTQYF.

The chain joins TRBV5-4 to TRBJ2-5, with D unresolved. The ends were cut back, 6 bases at V and 3 bases at J, with 15 bases in the middle. This CDR3 comprises 14 residues. Germline loops: CDR1 SGHNT, CDR2 YYREEE (reference sequence). The DNA of the CDR3 is TGTGCCAGCACCCCCGGCCCTGGGAAAGAGACCCAGTACTTC. This sequence encodes CASTPGPGKETQYF. Full variable domain (rest looked up from reference TRBV5-4 and TRBJ2-5): ETGVTQSPTHLIKTRGQQVTLRCSSQSGHNTVSWYQQALGQGPQFIFQYYREEENGRGNFPPRFSGLQFPNYSSELNVNALELDDSALYLCASTPGPGKETQYFGPGTRLLVL.

This clonotype was seen repeatedly, ten times or more. The J gene is TRBJ1-4, the V gene TRBV6-4; unclear D gene. Looked up from germline, CDR1 is MRHNA and CDR2 is SNTAGT. V was clipped by 2 bases and J by 0 bases, with 4 bases between them. The CDR3 is made up of 14 amino acids. CDR3 loop: CASSDGATNEKLFF. The CDR3 coding sequence is TGTGCCAGCAGTGACGGGGCAACTAATGAAAAACTGTTTTTT.

The chain has TRBV7-2 and TRBJ1-4; a possible D gene is TRBD1 (6 bases). The CDR3 runs to 14 residues. V lost 2 bases and J lost 8, with 12 bases in between. CDR1 and CDR2 (germline): SGHTA, FQGNSA. The CDR3 nucleotides read TGTGCCAGCAGCTTAAGCCAGGGGAGGGAAAAACTGTTTTTT. Residues: CASSLSQGREKLFF.

This chain connects TRBV5-1 to TRBJ2-7; the match to TRBD2 covers 11 bases. There are 18 residues in the CDR3. V lost 4 bases, J lost 7 bases, and 19 bases stayed unmatched. Germline V gives CDR1 SGHRS, CDR2 YFSETQ. The CDR3 DNA follows: TGCGCCAGCAGCGCGGGACTAGCGGTTAGGCGGTCCTACAATGAGCAGTACTTC. Translating it yields CASSAGLAVRRSYNEQYF.

V and J are TRBV5-6 and TRBJ2-7; D unresolved. Looked up from germline, CDR1 is SGHDT and CDR2 is YYEEEE. Trimming stripped 0 bases from V and 0 bases from J, with 13 bases between. The CDR3 contains 16 residues. The CDR3 DNA sequence: TGTGCCAGCAGCTTGGACGGGTGGATCAGCTCCTACGAGCAGTACTTC. It codes for CASSLDGWISSYEQYF.